Sequencing of this T cell receptor (beta chain) was carried out in a study of blood T cell repertoires in COVID-19. Original processing notes: Reference gene primers were amplified, and this amplification served to estimate nucleated cell counts. TCRdb's table, derived via immunoSEQ multiplex PCR, lists solely in-frame clones and lacks some. V, J and clone size are taken as reported in that table, and D and trimming were inferred from the DNA itself. This table holds about 310,000 clones, over 80% found once. Cohort allocation depended upon clinical history that participants reported. Trimming took 6 bases from V and 2 from J, leaving 7 bases between them. The germline gives CDR1 DFQATT, CDR2 SNEGSKA (reference sequence). The CDR3 is made up of 11 amino acids.

The origin of this receptor is a woman under 30 who had recovered from COVID-19. The genes are TRBV20-1 and TRBJ1-1; unclear D gene. Sequences were obtained from PBMCs or T cells enriched from blood (not recorded which). The CDR3: CSASSNTEAFF. The CDR3 DNA sequence: TGCAGTGCCTCCTCTAACACTGAAGCTTTCTTT.